This record covers a single T cell receptor beta chain. Noted treatment: roughly 18 received Ad26.COV2.S at low or high dose, single or two shots; several received placebo; per-sample allocation not given. It was on day 63 after the first vaccine or placebo injection that samples were taken. Trimming removed 8 bases from V and 2 bases from J; junction bases left unmatched: 5. CDR1 is MDHEN and CDR2 is SYDVKM in the germline V gene. The CDR3 consists of 15 residues. Clones were read by immunoSEQ multiplex PCR, and TCRdb kept only the in-frame ones, dropping some. The profile shows around 450,000 clones, 90% of them singletons. This specimen belongs to a study of Ad26.COV2.S vaccination and SARS-CoV-2 variants.

This TCR was recovered from a person between 18 and 65 years old who received the Ad26.COV2.S COVID-19 vaccine or a placebo. The genes are TRBV28 and TRBJ2-1; 11 bases line up with TRBD2. The specimen was peripheral blood, collected in a trial of Ad26.COV2.S vaccine versus placebo. The CDR3 region is CASAPGLAAYNEQFF. CDR3 nucleotide sequence: TGTGCCAGCGCCCCGGGACTAGCGGCCTACAATGAGCAGTTCTTC.